Shown below are 10 T cell receptor beta chains from a single sample sequenced in a study of OX40 agonist ivuxolimab in advanced cancers. Libraries were built with the immunoSEQ multiplex PCR assay. What TCRdb holds here is the immuneACCESS table cut down to in-frame rearrangements. Part of the clones is not present; checked against another copy, under half of the missing clones reflect an unresolved V gene, and the others are unexplained. The sample yields 57,000 or so clones; roughly 90% were counted once. The leading ten clones occupy about 20% of the sample. The sequences come from CD4+ or CD8+ T cells sorted from blood, collected in a trial of the OX40 agonist ivuxolimab. The source is an adult with an advanced solid tumor such as melanoma, head and neck, liver or kidney cancer.

This chain joins TRBV7-9 and TRBJ2-1; D ambiguous. The CDR3 spans 12 residues. CDR1 SEHNR and CDR2 FQNEAQ come from the germline V gene (reference sequence). Trimming took 1 base from V and 15 from J, leaving 13 bases between them. The CDR3 reads CASSLEYLVWFF. As DNA, the CDR3 is TGTGCCAGCAGCTTAGAGTACCTAGTATGGTTCTTC.

CDR3 sequence: CASTVLQGRPNQPQHF. The CDR3 nucleotides are TGTGCCAGTACCGTCTTACAGGGGCGGCCCAATCAGCCCCAGCATTTT. The chain combines TRBV19 with TRBJ1-5; 7 bases match TRBD1. The germline V gene encodes CDR1 LNHDA and CDR2 SQIVND (reference sequence). Germline trimming cut 7 bases from V and 3 bases from J; bases unmatched to any gene: 12. This CDR3 is 16 amino acids long.

The rearrangement uses TRBV4-3 and TRBJ1-5; D perhaps matches TRBD1 (5 bases). Germline V gene lookup returns CDR1 LGHNA and CDR2 YSLEER. V lost 1 base to trimming and J lost 3 bases, with 10 bases between them. CDR3 size: 15 residues. The DNA for the CDR3 is TGCGCCAGCAGCCAAGCCAGGGTTTCCAATCAGCCCCAGCATTTT. Its translation is CASSQARVSNQPQHF.

V usage is TRBV7-8 and J usage is TRBJ2-1; TRBD2 matches 13 bases. The CDR3 is 17 residues long. Germline loops: CDR1 SGHVS, CDR2 FQNEAQ. Germline trimming cut 1 base from V and 7 bases from J; bases unmatched to any gene: 7. CDR3 DNA: TGTGCCAGCAGCTTAGAGCCGGGACTAGCGGGAAGAAATGAGCAGTTCTTC. It yields the protein CASSLEPGLAGRNEQFF.

This chain connects TRBV4-3 to TRBJ2-7, with D perhaps matching TRBD1 (5 bases). The CDR3 consists of 16 residues. Trimming removed 0 bases from V and 0 bases from J, with 12 bases in between. Germline V lookup: CDR1 LGHNA, CDR2 YSLEER. In DNA, the CDR3 is TGCGCCAGCAGCCAAGATAATCAGGGCAGCTCCTACGAGCAGTACTTC. Translating it yields CASSQDNQGSSYEQYF.

The V call is TRBV5-8, the J call TRBJ1-1; D call uncertain. V was shortened by 4 bases and J by 6 bases, with 10 bases between the two germline ends. The CDR3 is 12 residues long. The V gene's germline CDR1 is SGHTS and CDR2 YDEGEE. The DNA of the CDR3 is TGTGCCAGCAGCGAACCTTCCCCTGAAGCTTTCTTT. Translating gives CASSEPSPEAFF.

The chain joins TRBV27 to TRBJ2-7; D is ambiguous. The germline V gene encodes CDR1 MNHEY and CDR2 SMNVEV (reference sequence). Trimming removed 6 bases from V and 2 bases from J, with 8 bases in between. CDR3 size: 12 residues. DNA of the CDR3: TGTGCCAGCAGCCAAAAAACCTACGAGCAGTACTTC. As protein: CASSQKTYEQYF.

This clone was counted a single time. The chain links TRBV11-3 to TRBJ1-1; 10 positions agree with TRBD1. CDR1 is SGHNT and CDR2 is YENEEA in the germline V gene. The CDR3 runs 18 residues. V was pared by 3 bases and J by 4 bases, with 14 bases of the junction left unmatched. CDR3 loop: CASSFLRGTGDYTTEAFF. The CDR3 DNA reads as TGTGCCAGCAGCTTCCTGAGAGGGACAGGGGATTATACCACTGAAGCTTTCTTT.

The gene calls are TRBV2 and TRBJ2-3; 8 bases fit TRBD1. Germline V gene sequence: CDR1 SNHLY, CDR2 FYNNEI. The CDR3 extends over 15 amino acids. V lost 6 bases, J lost 3 bases, and 8 bases stayed unmatched. CDR3 bases: TGTGCCAGCAGGACGGGACAGGCGATGACAGATACGCAGTATTTT. Amino acid sequence: CASRTGQAMTDTQYF.

V gene TRBV4-3 combines with J gene TRBJ2-1; the D is unclear. The CDR3 is made up of 15 amino acids. Germline CDR1 LGHNA, CDR2 YSLEER. Deletions cut 0 bases from V and 13 bases from J, with 19 bases between. The CDR3 spells CASSQDRLQSLGQFF. The CDR3 DNA reads as TGCGCCAGCAGCCAAGATCGCCTACAAAGCTTGGGTCAGTTCTTC.